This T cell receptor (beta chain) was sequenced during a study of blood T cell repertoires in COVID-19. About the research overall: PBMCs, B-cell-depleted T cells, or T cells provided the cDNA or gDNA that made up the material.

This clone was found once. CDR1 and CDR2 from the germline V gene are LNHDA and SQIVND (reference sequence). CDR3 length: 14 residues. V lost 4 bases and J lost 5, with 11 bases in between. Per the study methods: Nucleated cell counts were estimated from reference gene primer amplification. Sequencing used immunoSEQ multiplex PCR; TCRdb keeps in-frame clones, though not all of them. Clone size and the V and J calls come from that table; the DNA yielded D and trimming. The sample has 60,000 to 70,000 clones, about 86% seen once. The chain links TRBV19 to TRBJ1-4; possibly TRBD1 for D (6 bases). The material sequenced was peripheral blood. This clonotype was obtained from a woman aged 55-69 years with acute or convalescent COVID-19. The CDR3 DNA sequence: TGTGCCAGTAGTACACGACAGGAAAATGAAAAACTGTTTTTT. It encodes CASSTRQENEKLFF.